These T cell receptor beta chains were read from a single sample in a study of breast tumors, draining lymph nodes, adjacent tissues. From the multiplex PCR reads, TCRdb called clonotypes with MiXCR, one entry per CDR3 protein. The table has about 80,000 distinct CDR3 sequences, roughly a fifth seen once. Sequenced sample: axillary lymph node tissue. These receptors originate from a female donor with breast cancer. Some clones in this sample may be carry-over from other donors' samples. CDR3s include the opening cysteine and the closing phenylalanine or tryptophan. A D gene is named only where the DNA matches it firmly. Only some rows state a clone size, as once, few, many or a class for expanded clones.

13	many	TRBJ2-7	-	TRBV5-1	TGCGCCAGCAGCGTGGGACCGAACTACGAGCAGTACTTC	CASSVGPNYEQYF
12	many	TRBJ2-1	-	TRBV7-2	TGTGCCAGCAGCTTCGGAGAGAATGAGCAGTTCTTC	CASSFGENEQFF
14	many	TRBJ2-3	-	TRBV19	TGTGCCAGTAGCCGGGACCCCGGGGAGGATACGCAGTATTTT	CASSRDPGEDTQYF
13	medium-sized	TRBJ2-3	-	TRBV7-3	TGTGCCAGCAGCTTAGGCGGCACAGATACGCAGTATTTT	CASSLGGTDTQYF
15	many	TRBJ2-3	-	TRBV4-1	TGCGCCAGCAGCCAAGATGGACACCCCACAGATACGCAGTATTTT	CASSQDGHPTDTQYF
16	many	TRBJ2-6	-	TRBV20-1	TGCAGTGCTAGAGAGTCGGCGGCCTCTGGGGCCAACGTCCTGACTTTC	CSARESAASGANVLTF
15	-	TRBJ2-1	TRBD1	TRBV28	TGTGCCAGCAGTACCCCGGGACAGGGTTACAATGAGCAGTTCTTC	CASSTPGQGYNEQFF
15	few	TRBJ2-6	TRBD1	TRBV14	TGTGCCAGCAGCCAAACAGGGGTCGGGGCCAACGTCCTGACTTTC	CASSQTGVGANVLTF
14	many	TRBJ1-3	-	TRBV19	TGTGCCAGTAGTCCGGGAGTGGACCGAAACACCATATATTTT	CASSPGVDRNTIYF
14	many	TRBJ2-3	-	TRBV11-2	TGTGCCAGCAGCTTATCCCGAGGCACAGATACGCAGTATTTT	CASSLSRGTDTQYF
14	-	TRBJ1-3	-	TRBV3-1	-	CASSQWGSGNTICF
11	few	TRBJ2-7	-	TRBV28	TGTGCCAGCAGGTCAGTGGGCGAGCAGTACTTC	CASRSVGEQYF
14	many	TRBJ2-5	-	TRBV14	TGTGCCAGCAGCCCTAGACGGCATCAAGAGACCCAGTACTTC	CASSPRRHQETQYF
17	many	TRBJ2-7	TRBD2	TRBV5-4	TGTGCCAGCAGCCCCAGAATTGGCTCTAGCGGATCCTACGAGCAGTACTTC	CASSPRIGSSGSYEQYF
14	many	TRBJ2-7	TRBD1	TRBV19	TGTGCCAGTAGACCGACAGGGCTTGGGAGCGAGCAGTACTTC	CASRPTGLGSEQYF
12	many	TRBJ2-5	-	TRBV3-1	TGTGCCAGCAGCCAAGGAGAGGGGACCCAGTACTTC	CASSQGEGTQYF
14	many	TRBJ2-5	TRBD1	TRBV12-3/TRBV12-4	TGTGCCAGCAGTTTAAACAGGGGGGAAGAGACCCAGTACTTC	CASSLNRGEETQYF
16	few	TRBJ2-1	TRBD2	TRBV6-2/TRBV6-3	TGTGCCAGCATCCCCGGACTAGCGGGGGGATACAATGAGCAGTTCTTC	CASIPGLAGGYNEQFF
14	many	TRBJ2-7	-	TRBV19	TGTGCCAGTAATCCGGGCCCGGGCTCCTACGAGCAGTACTTC	CASNPGPGSYEQYF
13	many	TRBJ1-5	-	TRBV6-2/TRBV6-3	TGTGCCAGCAGAGGTATCGTAAGGGGGCCCCAGCATTTT	CASRGIVRGPQHF
15	-	TRBJ2-3	TRBD2	TRBV12-3/TRBV12-4	TGTGCCAGCAGTAAAGGGACTAGCGGGAAAGATACGCAGTATTTT	CASSKGTSGKDTQYF
13	many	TRBJ2-3	-	TRBV6-5	TGTGCCAGCAGTTCACTCAGAAGGGATACGCAGTATTTT	CASSSLRRDTQYF
16	few	TRBJ2-4	-	TRBV20-1	TGCATCCCAGTGAGTCGGGCAGACAGAACCAAAAACATTCAGTACTTC	CIPVSRADRTKNIQYF
14	-	TRBJ1-5	-	TRBV30	TGTGCCTGGAGTGTAAGCAGGGCCGATCAGCCCCAGCATTTT	CAWSVSRADQPQHF
12	many	TRBJ2-3	-	TRBV10-1	TGCGCCAGCAGTCCTAACACAGATACGCAGTATTTT	CASSPNTDTQYF
14	many	TRBJ2-7	TRBD1	TRBV10-3	TGTGCCATCAGTGATTTAGGGACAGGGGATGAGCAGTACTTC	CAISDLGTGDEQYF
13	many	TRBJ2-5	-	TRBV12-3/TRBV12-4	TGCGCCAGCAGCTTGGGGGGCTGGGAGACCCAGTACTTC	CASSLGGWETQYF
15	few	TRBJ1-6	-	TRBV27	TGTGCCAGCAGTTACCAGGGATCCTATAATTCACCCCTCCACTTT	CASSYQGSYNSPLHF
15	-	TRBJ2-1	-	TRBV6-2/TRBV6-3	TGTGCCAGCAGTCCATGGGGGAGCTCCTACAATGAGCAGTTCTTC	CASSPWGSSYNEQFF
12	many	TRBJ1-5	-	TRBV20-1	TGCAGTGCTACAAGGGTGAATCAGCCCCAGCATTTT	CSATRVNQPQHF
13	-	TRBJ2-7	TRBD1	TRBV7-3	TGTGCCAGCAGCATGCTGACAGGGGGCGAGCAGTACTTC	CASSMLTGGEQYF
12	many	TRBJ1-2	-	TRBV5-1	TGCGCCAGCAGCGAGTCAGTATATGGCTACACCTTC	CASSESVYGYTF
14	many	TRBJ2-1	-	TRBV12-5	TGTGCTAGTGGTTTGGGAGACAGCCGCTATGAGCAGTTCTTC	CASGLGDSRYEQFF
14	-	TRBJ2-7	-	TRBV2	TGTGCCAGCAGGGTGGGGACACAGTCCTACGAGCAGTACTTC	CASRVGTQSYEQYF
12	many	TRBJ2-5	-	TRBV19	TGTGCCAGTAGTATGCAGGAAGAGACCCAGTACTTC	CASSMQEETQYF